Below, 6 T cell receptor beta chains from the same sample are listed, as sequenced in a study of T cells in Graves' hyperthyroidism and ophthalmopathy. RNA transcripts provided the source from which TCR beta CDR3 regions were amplified. A set of HTBI primers served as the primers for a first-round RT-PCR of the TCR CDR3. TCRdb itself ran the multiplex PCR reads through MiXCR, one entry per CDR3 protein. The sample shows about 99,000 distinct CDR3 sequences, approximately 50% of them seen only once. The sequenced material came from blood. Receptors originate from a man aged 35 to 55 with Graves' hyperthyroidism.

The CDR3: CASSQPTSGIYNEQFF. CDR3 DNA: TGCGCCAGCAGCCAACCAACTAGCGGGATCTACAATGAGCAGTTCTTC. The chain is built from TRBV4-1 and TRBJ2-1; 10 positions agree with TRBD2. The V gene end was trimmed by 2 bases and the J gene end by 3 bases; junction bases not matched to a gene: 4. The CDR3 extends over 16 amino acids. Germline V gene data show CDR1 as MGHRA and CDR2 as YSYEKL.

This clonotype was observed a few times. V is TRBV6-5 and J is TRBJ2-2; the match to TRBD2 covers 8 bases. There are 17 residues in the CDR3. V shed 2 bases, J shed 5 bases, and the junction held 10 bases outside the gene matches. From germline, CDR1 is MNHEY and CDR2 SVGAGI. CDR3 protein: CASSYIWSGSGTGELFF. As DNA, the CDR3 is TGTGCCAGCAGTTACATTTGGAGCGGGAGTGGGACCGGGGAGCTGTTTTTT.

This clonotype has at least ten counts. CDR3 in amino acids: CSAREGLRRTRSYNEQFF. CDR3 coding DNA: TGCAGTGCTAGAGAAGGACTGCGCAGGACGAGGTCCTACAATGAGCAGTTCTTC. This sequence joins TRBV20-1 and TRBJ2-1, with D possibly being TRBD2 (5 bases). The V gene lost 0 bases and the J gene lost 1 base, with 19 bases spanning the gap. CDR3 size: 18 residues. CDR1 and CDR2 (germline): DFQATT, SNEGSKA (reference sequence).

This clonotype was recorded at least ten times. The chain carries TRBV5-1 and TRBJ2-4; the D is unclear. Germline V CDR1 and CDR2: SGHRS, YFSETQ. The V and J ends lost 0 bases and 2 bases respectively, with 6 bases between them. This CDR3 comprises 14 residues. The DNA for the CDR3 is TGCGCCAGCAGCTTGGAGGTGACCAAAAACATTCAGTACTTC. Protein: CASSLEVTKNIQYF.

Details on this clonotype: The junction departs from germline at one end; a sequencing error may be responsible. The chain is built from TRBV19 and TRBJ2-7; TRBD1 might be the D (6 bases). Germline CDR1 LNHDA, CDR2 SQIVND (reference sequence). The CDR3 loop spans 14 amino acids. The CDR3 DNA is TGTGCCAGTAGACTGGGACATGCGAGCCACGAGCAGCACTTC. It encodes CASRLGHASHEQHF.

As regards this clonotype: At one end, the junction sequence differs from germline, possibly due to a read error. The CDR3 sequence: CASSPGDGDYGYTF. In DNA, the CDR3 is TGTGCTAGCAGCCCAGGGGATGGAGACTATGGCTACACCTTC. V usage is TRBV7-7 and J usage is TRBJ1-2, with D tentatively TRBD1 (6 bases). Germline V gene data show CDR1 as SSHAT and CDR2 as FNYEAQ (reference sequence). The CDR3 runs 14 residues. Filled out from reference TRBV7-7 and TRBJ1-2, the complete variable domain reads GAGVSQSPRYKVTKRGQDVTLRCDPISSHATLYWYQQALGQGPEFLTYFNYEAQPDKSGLPSDRFSAERPEGSISTLTIQRTEQRDSAMYRCASSPGDGDYGYTFGSGTRLTVV.